Listed below are T cell receptor beta chains from one sample, sequenced in a study of long-term antiretroviral therapy in people with HIV. Assay used: immunoSEQ multiplex PCR; TCRdb lists only in-frame clones, some missing. This repertoire shows about 17,000 clones, 70% to 80% found once; its top ten account for roughly 8%. The sample in question was unsorted PBMCs, obtained at the start of antiretroviral therapy. Receptors originate from a young man with HIV. CDR3s include the opening cysteine and the closing phenylalanine or tryptophan.

V,J,CDR3
TRBV12-5,TRBJ1-1,CASGEGQGDTEAFF
TRBV5-4,TRBJ1-1,CASSNGGQGHTEAFF
TRBV6-4,TRBJ1-3,CASSDRSVFGNTIYF
TRBV4-3,TRBJ1-1,CASSLSDTLNTEAFF
TRBV7-9,TRBJ2-2,CASSSRDSTNTGELFF
TRBV5-1,TRBJ1-4,CASSSGNDEKLFF
TRBV5-4,TRBJ1-2,CASTRWSGYSSPHGYTF
TRBV5-1,TRBJ1-1,CASSLGGTGYEAFF
TRBV19,TRBJ2-7,CASSISDSTYEQYF
TRBV28,TRBJ2-7,CASSKDRGLSYEQYF
TRBV5-1,TRBJ2-2,CASSLAGGRLLGELFF
TRBV4-1,TRBJ1-3,CASSPLTGFGNTIYF
TRBV28,TRBJ2-7,CASSTGTGWDKEQYF
TRBV28,TRBJ1-2,CASSSGQANYGYTF
TRBV28,TRBJ2-5,CASSLGYSRIEETQYF
TRBV7-9,TRBJ2-4,CASSLALAVSIQYF
TRBV7-7,TRBJ2-1,CASSWTSGADNEQFF
TRBV19,TRBJ1-5,CASSGEASGGNQPQHF
TRBV5-6,TRBJ1-5,CASSLWGDRDQPQHF
TRBV27,TRBJ1-1,CASKFGRNTEAFF
TRBV14,TRBJ2-1,CASSQVGREQFF
TRBV7-9,TRBJ1-5,CASKGAGNQPQHF
TRBV14,TRBJ1-4,CASSQDIGDWKEEKLFF
TRBV7-9,TRBJ2-1,CASRAGFNEQFF
TRBV5-4,TRBJ2-2,CASTPRAGSNTGELFF
TRBV5-4,TRBJ2-7,CASSREVYEQYF
TRBV28,TRBJ1-5,CASSFGGASNQPQHF
TRBV6-1,TRBJ2-1,CASSAKPGQREQFF
TRBV19,TRBJ2-7,CASTPGTASYEQYF
TRBV19,TRBJ2-5,CASTSGAYQETQYF